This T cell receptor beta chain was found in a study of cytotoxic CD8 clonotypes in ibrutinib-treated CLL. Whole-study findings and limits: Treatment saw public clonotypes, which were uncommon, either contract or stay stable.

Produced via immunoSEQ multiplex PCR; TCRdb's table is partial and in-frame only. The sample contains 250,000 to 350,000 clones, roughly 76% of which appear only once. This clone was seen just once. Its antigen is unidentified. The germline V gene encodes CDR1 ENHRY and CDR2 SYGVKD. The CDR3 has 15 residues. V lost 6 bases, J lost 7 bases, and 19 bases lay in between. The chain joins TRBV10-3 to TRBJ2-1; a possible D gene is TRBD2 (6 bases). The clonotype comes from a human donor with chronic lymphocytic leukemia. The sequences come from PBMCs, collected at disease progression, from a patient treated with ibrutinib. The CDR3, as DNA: TGTGCCATCAGCTCAGGGTTCGGGAGAGGAAATGAGCAGTTCTTC. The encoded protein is CAISSGFGRGNEQFF.